Following are 21 T cell receptor beta chains from one sample sequenced in a study of Graves' ophthalmopathy and Graves' hyperthyroidism. Amplified material comprised TCR beta CDR3 regions derived from RNA transcripts. Amplification began with first-round RT-PCR using HTBI primers, then second-round multiplex PCR was performed. MiXCR, applied by TCRdb to the multiplex PCR reads, yields one record per CDR3 protein. The sample has about 640,000 distinct CDR3 sequences; over 40% are singletons. Material: peripheral blood. The receptors shown here come from an adult man with Graves' ophthalmopathy.

This clonotype showed up many times. The chain is built from TRBV10-3 and TRBJ1-5; maybe TRBD1 (5 bases). The CDR3 consists of 14 residues. Per the germline V gene, CDR1 is ENHRY and CDR2 is SYGVKD. Trimming left V 3 bases short and J 4 bases short, with 10 bases between. This CDR3 is CAISDQGGNQPQHF. The CDR3, as DNA: TGTGCCATCAGTGACCAGGGAGGGAATCAGCCCCAGCATTTT.

The chain recombines TRBV2 with TRBJ1-2; the D gene is possibly TRBD1 (6 bases). Germline values: CDR1 SNHLY, CDR2 FYNNEI. This CDR3 is 15 amino acids long. Trimming removed 4 bases at V and 5 bases at J, with 17 bases between. CDR3 nucleotide sequence: TGTGCCAGCAGTGGGTTCTCGGACAGAGTATATGGCTACACCTTC. It is translated as CASSGFSDRVYGYTF.

This clonotype has a count of ten or more. The rearrangement links TRBV19 to TRBJ2-6, with 9 bases aligning to TRBD1. The CDR3 is made up of 14 amino acids. With 10 bases clipped from V and 1 base from J, the junction kept 2 bases outside the gene matches. Per the germline V gene, CDR1 is LNHDA and CDR2 is SQIVND (reference sequence). The CDR3 is CATGQGSGANVLTF. The CDR3 region has the DNA TGTGCCACCGGACAGGGGTCTGGGGCCAACGTCCTGACTTTC.

This sequence joins TRBV7-9 and TRBJ2-3; D could derive from TRBD1 or TRBD2 (6 bases each). The germline gives CDR1 SEHNR, CDR2 FQNEAQ (reference sequence). V lost 5 bases and J 0 bases, leaving 15 bases between the germline ends. The CDR3 is 16 residues long. CDR3 nucleotides: TGTGCCAGCAGCCCAGGGGCGGGAAGGAGCACAGATACGCAGTATTTT. It is translated as CASSPGAGRSTDTQYF.

This clonotype appeared once. This sequence joins TRBV10-3 and TRBJ1-5, with 7 nucleotides matching TRBD1. CDR3 size: 14 residues. From germline, CDR1 is ENHRY and CDR2 SYGVKD. With 10 bases clipped from V and 14 bases from J, the junction kept 20 bases outside the gene matches. The DNA of the CDR3 is TGTGCCAGCACTCTAGCACAGGGGACCTCCTACGAGCATTTT. Amino acid sequence: CASTLAQGTSYEHF.

This clonotype was detected ten times or more. The rearrangement links TRBV20-1 to TRBJ2-5; 9 bases align to TRBD2. Germline CDR1 is DFQATT and CDR2 is SNEGSKA (reference sequence). Losses at the gene ends were 0 bases for V and 5 bases for J; bases not matched to a gene: 10. The CDR3 is 16 residues long. The chain's CDR3 is CSAREIVAGEAETQYF. In DNA form, the CDR3 reads TGCAGTGCTAGAGAAATCGTAGCGGGAGAAGCGGAGACCCAGTACTTC.

The table lists this clonotype with a few counts. Germline is not matched at one junction end, which may reflect a read error. The genes are TRBV7-9 and TRBJ2-7, with D unclear. This CDR3 spans 14 amino acids. Germline CDR1 and CDR2: SEHNR and FQNEAQ (reference sequence). CDR3 DNA sequence: TGCGCCAGCAGCCAAGAGAGGTTCTTCTACGAGCAGTACTTC. Its translation: CASSQERFFYEQYF.

The V gene is TRBV7-9, the J gene TRBJ2-7; D remains unclear. Germline assignment: CDR1 SEHNR and CDR2 FQNEAQ (reference sequence). This CDR3 is 12 amino acids long. Trimming shortened V by 5 bases and J by 0 bases, and 5 bases separated the two germline ends. The DNA for the CDR3 is TGTGCCAGCAGCACCACCTCCTACGAGCAGTACTTC. Its translation: CASSTTSYEQYF.

The table lists this clonotype with a few counts. The chain uses TRBV25-1 and TRBJ1-3; D is uncertain. This CDR3 region has 12 residues. Deletions cut 3 bases from V and 7 bases from J, with 7 bases between. CDR1 and CDR2 from the germline V gene are MGHDK and SYGVNS. CDR3 in amino acids: CASSEVGNTIYF. The CDR3 region has the DNA TGTGCCAGCAGTGAGGTCGGGAACACCATATATTTT. The complete variable domain, with remaining parts taken from reference TRBV25-1 and TRBJ1-3, reads EADIYQTPRYLVIGTGKKITLECSQTMGHDKMYWYQQDPGMELHLIHYSYGVNSTEKGDLSSESTVSRIRTEHFPLTLESARPSHTSQYLCASSEVGNTIYFGEGSWLTVV.

Ten or more counts support this clonotype. With a much larger clone just one base away, this may be a read error. J is TRBJ1-1 and V is TRBV20-1; D gene unclear. CDR1 is DFQATT, CDR2 SNEGSKA, per germline (reference sequence). The CDR3 has 12 residues. V was pared by 2 bases and J by 3 bases, with 7 bases between. The CDR3 region is CSARQRDTEAFF. CDR3 bases: TGCAGTGCTAGACAGAGGGACACTGAAGCTTTCTTT.

The chain links TRBV10-3 to TRBJ1-1; D not certain. Trimming took 10 bases from V and 1 from J, leaving 13 bases between them. Germline CDR1 is ENHRY and CDR2 is SYGVKD. CDR3 length: 13 residues. The CDR3 loop reads CASKRASNTEAFF. The CDR3 DNA reads as TGTGCCAGCAAACGGGCATCGAACACTGAAGCTTTCTTT.

This clonotype appeared many times. CDR3 in amino acids: CASSKGGSTEAFF. The CDR3 DNA follows: TGTGCCAGCAGCAAGGGGGGGAGCACTGAAGCTTTCTTT. The rearrangement links TRBV6-6 to TRBJ1-1; weak D call: TRBD1 (6 bases). V was shortened by 6 bases and J by 4 bases, with 12 bases between the two germline ends. Germline V gene data show CDR1 as MNHNY and CDR2 as SVGAGI (reference sequence). The CDR3 loop spans 13 amino acids.

There are a few counts of this clonotype. The rearrangement uses TRBV19 and TRBJ1-1, with TRBD1 matching 10 bases. The CDR3 sequence is 16 residues long. Germline V gene sequence: CDR1 LNHDA, CDR2 SQIVND (reference sequence). V dropped 8 bases and J dropped 4; count of bases not matched to a gene: 13. This CDR3 is CASHRRDRGLGTEAFF. CDR3 coding DNA: TGTGCCAGTCACCGACGGGACAGGGGATTGGGCACTGAAGCTTTCTTT.

This clonotype appeared a single time. The chain joins TRBV7-8 to TRBJ2-5; D unresolved. V shed 2 bases and J shed 5 bases, with 9 bases lying between them. This CDR3 has 13 residues. Germline V gives CDR1 SGHVS, CDR2 FQNEAQ. Here the CDR3 reads CASSLQRWETQYF. The CDR3 nucleotides are TGTGCCAGCAGCTTACAACGCTGGGAGACCCAGTACTTC.

The J gene is TRBJ1-3, the V gene TRBV12-3 or TRBV12-4; the match to TRBD1 covers 10 bases. The CDR3 length is 15 residues. The ends lost 4 bases at V and 4 bases at J; junction bases unmatched: 4. As DNA, the CDR3 is TGTGCCAGCAGTTACCGGACAGGGGGAGGAAACACCATATATTTT. The encoded protein is CASSYRTGGGNTIYF.

This clonotype was seen many times. The chain uses TRBV12-3 or TRBV12-4 and TRBJ2-2; D gene unclear. With 7 bases removed from V and 7 bases from J, the gap between germline ends came to 7 bases. This CDR3 is built from 11 residues. The CDR3 sequence: CASMARGELFF. DNA for the CDR3: TGTGCCAGCATGGCGCGCGGGGAGCTGTTTTTT.

This clonotype has at least ten counts. The rearrangement joins TRBV7-9 to TRBJ1-2; TRBD1 aligns across 7 bases. Trimming cost V 2 bases and J 2 bases; bases outside gene matches: 17. The CDR3 totals 19 residues. CDR1 and CDR2 (germline): SEHNR, FQNEAQ (reference sequence). The CDR3 loop reads CASSLPERTGGGSNYGYTF. For the CDR3, the DNA is TGTGCCAGCAGCTTACCCGAACGGACAGGAGGGGGCTCCAACTATGGCTACACCTTC.

This clonotype was counted many times. The rearrangement joins TRBV10-3 to TRBJ2-7; 10 bases map to TRBD2. Germline V CDR1 and CDR2: ENHRY, SYGVKD. Trimming at V came to 0 bases and at J to 2 bases, leaving 10 bases not matched to a gene. CDR3 length: 18 residues. DNA of the CDR3: TGTGCCATCAGTGAGTCCGGCGCTAGCGGGAGTTCGGCCTACGAGCAGTACTTC. It yields the protein CAISESGASGSSAYEQYF.

This clonotype came up many times. The genes are TRBV19 and TRBJ2-2; no firm D call. V lost 8 bases and J 3 bases, leaving 13 bases between the germline ends. The length of the CDR3 is 14 residues. CDR1 and CDR2 (germline): LNHDA, SQIVND (reference sequence). The CDR3 DNA reads TGTGCCAGTGGGCTGAATTCGGACACCGGGGAGCTGTTTTTT. This sequence encodes CASGLNSDTGELFF.

Of note for this clonotype: A much larger clone differs by one base, so this may be a read error. V usage is TRBV5-5 and J usage is TRBJ1-5; maybe TRBD1 (5 bases). The CDR3 spans 14 residues. V gave up 4 bases and J gave up 8 bases, with 16 bases separating them. From germline, CDR1 is SGHKS and CDR2 YYEKEE (reference sequence). The CDR3 loop is CASSQGGREEPQHF. The CDR3 DNA reads as TGTGCCAGCAGCCAAGGTGGCAGGGAGGAGCCCCAGCATTTT.

The sample holds many counts of this clonotype. The rearrangement uses TRBV15 and TRBJ1-3, with D perhaps matching TRBD1 (6 bases). The ends were cut back, 3 bases at V and 4 bases at J, with 16 bases in the middle. Per the germline V gene, CDR1 is LNHNV and CDR2 is YYDKDF (reference sequence). The CDR3 spans 16 residues. The CDR3 DNA sequence: TGTGCCACCAGCAGTACAGGGTTTTCCTCCGGAAACACCATATATTTT. This codes for CATSSTGFSSGNTIYF.